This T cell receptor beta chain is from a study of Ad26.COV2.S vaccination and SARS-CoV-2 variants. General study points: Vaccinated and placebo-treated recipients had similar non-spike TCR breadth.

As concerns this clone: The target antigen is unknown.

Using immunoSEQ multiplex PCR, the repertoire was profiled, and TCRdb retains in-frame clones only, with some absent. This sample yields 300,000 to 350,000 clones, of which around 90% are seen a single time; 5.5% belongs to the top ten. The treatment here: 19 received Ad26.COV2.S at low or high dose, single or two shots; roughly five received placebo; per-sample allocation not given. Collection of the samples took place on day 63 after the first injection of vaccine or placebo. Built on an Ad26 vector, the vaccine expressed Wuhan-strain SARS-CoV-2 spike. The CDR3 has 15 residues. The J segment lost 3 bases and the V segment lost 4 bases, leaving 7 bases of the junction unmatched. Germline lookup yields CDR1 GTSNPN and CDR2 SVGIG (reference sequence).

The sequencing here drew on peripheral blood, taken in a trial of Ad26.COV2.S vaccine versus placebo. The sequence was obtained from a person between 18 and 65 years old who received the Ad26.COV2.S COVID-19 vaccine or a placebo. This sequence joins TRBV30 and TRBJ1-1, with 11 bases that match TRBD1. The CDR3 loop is CAWISGQGVHTEAFF. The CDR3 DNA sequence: TGTGCCTGGATCTCGGGACAGGGGGTTCACACTGAAGCTTTCTTT.